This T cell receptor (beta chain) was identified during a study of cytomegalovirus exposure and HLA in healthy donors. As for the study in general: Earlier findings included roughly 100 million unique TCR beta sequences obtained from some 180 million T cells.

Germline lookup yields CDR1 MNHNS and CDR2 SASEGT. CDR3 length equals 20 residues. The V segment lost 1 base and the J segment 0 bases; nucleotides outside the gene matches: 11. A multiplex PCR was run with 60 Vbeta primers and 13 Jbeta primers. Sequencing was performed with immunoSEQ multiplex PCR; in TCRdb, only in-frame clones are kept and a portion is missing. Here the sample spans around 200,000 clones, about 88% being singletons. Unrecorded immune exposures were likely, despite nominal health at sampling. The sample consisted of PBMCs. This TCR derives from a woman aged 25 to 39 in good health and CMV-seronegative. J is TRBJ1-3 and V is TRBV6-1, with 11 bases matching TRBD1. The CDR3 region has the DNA TGTGCCAGCAGTGAAGTCCGGACAGGGGGCAATAGTAGCTCTGGAAACACCATATATTTT. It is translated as CASSEVRTGGNSSSGNTIYF.